The rows below give T cell receptor beta chains drawn from one sample of a study of T cell repertoires in cytomegalovirus infection. TCRdb itself ran the reads through MiXCR, one entry per CDR3 protein. This sample carries 150,000 to 160,000 distinct CDR3 sequences, about 25% of them seen once, and the ten largest clones take 9.5% to 13%. The sequenced sample consisted of PBMCs. These receptors originate from a human donor in good health (CMV status not recorded). Some clones in this sample may be carry-over from other donors' samples. Each CDR3 is given without its conserved first and last residue. The order of the fields is CDR3 protein, J gene, V gene.

SVGGSVYGYT TRBJ1-2 TRBV20-1
SALPSAGATTDTQY TRBJ2-3 TRBV20-1
ASSLTDDEQY TRBJ2-7 TRBV6-2/TRBV6-3
ASSGEGQTDTQY TRBJ2-3 TRBV9
ASSTSGRETEAF TRBJ1-1 TRBV5-1
ATSGPQSGANVLT TRBJ2-6 TRBV15
ASSWDRANHEQY TRBJ2-7 TRBV7-2
ASSLGGPEVPEAF TRBJ1-1 TRBV12-3/TRBV12-4
ASSSSYGYT TRBJ1-2 TRBV7-2
ASSLDPRGTEAF TRBJ1-1 TRBV5-1
ASSTGTGNTQY TRBJ2-3 TRBV7-2
ASSPSGIYNEQF TRBJ2-1 TRBV18
SAPPVPSGGYT TRBJ1-2 TRBV20-1
ASSLGQIDEQY TRBJ2-7 TRBV5-6
ASSSAGGEQF TRBJ2-1 TRBV9
ASSQEGGYEQY TRBJ2-7 TRBV14
ASSLLGLAVTNSYNEQF TRBJ2-1 TRBV28
ASSPRGRGYEQY TRBJ2-7 TRBV7-6
ASSFQFSGNTIY TRBJ1-3 TRBV28
ASSPPVGHEKLF TRBJ1-4 TRBV12-3/TRBV12-4
ASSSTRETQY TRBJ2-5 TRBV7-9
ASSRGGGNNEQF TRBJ2-1 TRBV7-2
ASSASRIYNEQF TRBJ2-1 TRBV14
SVESGYEQY TRBJ2-7 TRBV29-1
ASKGGTSGNTIY TRBJ1-3 TRBV28
ASSFPQGADYGYT TRBJ1-2 TRBV7-9
ASRPEGGNSPLH TRBJ1-6 TRBV12-3/TRBV12-4
ASTGDRHNEKLF TRBJ1-4 TRBV7-6
ASSLRGGEAYGYT TRBJ1-2 TRBV28
ASSQDRGLGNTIY TRBJ1-3 TRBV4-1
ASSLGQQMDQETQY TRBJ2-5 TRBV7-9
SGSEAGQGGEQY TRBJ2-7 TRBV20-1
ASSKGQVNTEAF TRBJ1-1 TRBV7-2
ASSYQRGNADTQY TRBJ2-3 TRBV28
SARDRDRGSETQY TRBJ2-5 TRBV20-1
ASSLSLYRSTYNEQF TRBJ2-1 TRBV6-2/TRBV6-3
ASSFSGGSAGELF TRBJ2-2 TRBV11-3
ATSSGTSSYEQY TRBJ2-7 TRBV15
ASSSPRQGARGQPQH TRBJ1-5 TRBV28